This T cell receptor (beta chain) came from a study of blood T cells in healthy people across ages. Through a sample-barcoded 5' primer and a J-beta primer mix, a second PCR was run for roughly 6 to 11 cycles. Each CDR3 protein gets one entry after TCRdb re-called the 5' RACE reads with MiXCR. The sample lists around 620,000 distinct CDR3 sequences; approximately 25% were seen once. Study conclusions and caveats: The fall in TCR beta diversity per million T cells was roughly linear with age.

Only a few counts were recorded for this clonotype. Its antigen remains unknown. This CDR3 region has 12 residues. Looked up from germline, CDR1 is KGHDR and CDR2 is SFDVKD. Trimming removed 4 bases at V and 7 bases at J, with 9 bases between. The sequence was collected from a woman between 65 and 79 years old in good health. The rearrangement uses TRBV24-1 and TRBJ2-5, with D unclear. Sequenced sample: blood. CDR3 protein: CATSDPPGTQYF. The CDR3 DNA follows: TGTGCCACCAGTGACCCCCCGGGGACCCAGTACTTC.